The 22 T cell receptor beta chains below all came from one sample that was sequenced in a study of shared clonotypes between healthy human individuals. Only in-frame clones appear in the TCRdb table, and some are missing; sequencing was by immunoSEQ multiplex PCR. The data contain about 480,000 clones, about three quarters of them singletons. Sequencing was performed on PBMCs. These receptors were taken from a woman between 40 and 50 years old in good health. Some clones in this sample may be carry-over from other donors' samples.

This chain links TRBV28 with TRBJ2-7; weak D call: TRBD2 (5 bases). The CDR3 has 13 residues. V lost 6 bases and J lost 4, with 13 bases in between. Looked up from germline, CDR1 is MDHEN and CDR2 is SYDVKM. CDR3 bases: TGTGCCAGCAGGCTCGAGGGCCTGTACGAGCAGTACTTC. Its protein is CASRLEGLYEQYF.

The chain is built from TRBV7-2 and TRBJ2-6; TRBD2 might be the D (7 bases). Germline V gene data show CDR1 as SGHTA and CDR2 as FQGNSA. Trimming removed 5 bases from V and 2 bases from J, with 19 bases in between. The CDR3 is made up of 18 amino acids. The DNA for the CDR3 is TGTGCCAGCAGCGGACGGGGGGCCTTTCGAGCTGGGGCCAACGTCCTGACTTTC. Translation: CASSGRGAFRAGANVLTF.

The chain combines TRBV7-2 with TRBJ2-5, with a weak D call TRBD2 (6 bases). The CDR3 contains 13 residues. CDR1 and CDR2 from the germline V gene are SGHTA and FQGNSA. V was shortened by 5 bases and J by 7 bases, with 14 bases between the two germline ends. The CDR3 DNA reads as TGTGCCAGCAGCCCCGACCCGGAGGGGACCCAGTACTTC. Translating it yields CASSPDPEGTQYF.

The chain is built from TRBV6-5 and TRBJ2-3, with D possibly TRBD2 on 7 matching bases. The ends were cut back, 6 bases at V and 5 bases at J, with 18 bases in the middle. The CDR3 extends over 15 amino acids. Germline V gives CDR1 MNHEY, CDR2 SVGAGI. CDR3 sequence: CASSFGGGGRDTQYF. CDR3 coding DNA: TGTGCCAGCAGCTTCGGGGGCGGGGGCAGAGATACGCAGTATTTT.

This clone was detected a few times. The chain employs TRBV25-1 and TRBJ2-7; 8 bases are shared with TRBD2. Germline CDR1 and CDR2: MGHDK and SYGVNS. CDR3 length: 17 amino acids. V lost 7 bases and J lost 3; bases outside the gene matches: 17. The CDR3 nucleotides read TGTGCCAGCATTCGGGGGGGGAAGTCTCCCCAAAACTACGAGCAGTACTTC. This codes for CASIRGGKSPQNYEQYF.

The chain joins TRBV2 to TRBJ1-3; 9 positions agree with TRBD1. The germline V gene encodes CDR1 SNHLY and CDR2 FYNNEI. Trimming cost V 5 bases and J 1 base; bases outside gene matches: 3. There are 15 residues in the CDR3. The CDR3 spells CASSWDRASGNTIYF. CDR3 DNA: TGTGCCAGCAGTTGGGACAGGGCTTCTGGAAACACCATATATTTT. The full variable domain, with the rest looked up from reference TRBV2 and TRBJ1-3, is EPEVTQTPSHQVTQMGQEVILRCVPISNHLYFYWYRQILGQKVEFLVSFYNNEISEKSEIFDDQFSVERPDGSNFTLKIRSTKLEDSAMYFCASSWDRASGNTIYFGEGSWLTVV.

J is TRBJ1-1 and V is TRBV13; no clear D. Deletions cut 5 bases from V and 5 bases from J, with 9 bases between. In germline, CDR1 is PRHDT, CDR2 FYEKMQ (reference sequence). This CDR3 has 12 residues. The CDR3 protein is CASSRRPTEAFF. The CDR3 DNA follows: TGTGCCAGCAGCCGACGGCCTACTGAAGCTTTCTTT.

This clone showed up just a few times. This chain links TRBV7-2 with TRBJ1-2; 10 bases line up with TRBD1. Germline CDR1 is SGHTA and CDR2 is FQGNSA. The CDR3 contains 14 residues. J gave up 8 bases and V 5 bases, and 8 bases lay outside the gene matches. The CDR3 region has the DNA TGTGCCAGCAGCCCCCGACAGGGGGCGAGGGGCTACACCTTC. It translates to CASSPRQGARGYTF.

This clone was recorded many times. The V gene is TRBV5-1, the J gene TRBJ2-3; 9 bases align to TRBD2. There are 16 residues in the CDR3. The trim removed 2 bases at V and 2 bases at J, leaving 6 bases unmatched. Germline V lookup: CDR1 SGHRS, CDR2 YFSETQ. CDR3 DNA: TGCGCCAGCAGCTTTCGGTTAGCGGGAGCCACAGATACGCAGTATTTT. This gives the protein CASSFRLAGATDTQYF.

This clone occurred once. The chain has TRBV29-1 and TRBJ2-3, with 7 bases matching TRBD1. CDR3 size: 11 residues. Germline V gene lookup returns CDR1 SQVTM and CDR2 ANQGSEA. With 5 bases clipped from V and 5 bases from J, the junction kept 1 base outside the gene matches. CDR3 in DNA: TGCAGCGTTCACAGGGGAGATACGCAGTATTTT. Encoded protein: CSVHRGDTQYF.

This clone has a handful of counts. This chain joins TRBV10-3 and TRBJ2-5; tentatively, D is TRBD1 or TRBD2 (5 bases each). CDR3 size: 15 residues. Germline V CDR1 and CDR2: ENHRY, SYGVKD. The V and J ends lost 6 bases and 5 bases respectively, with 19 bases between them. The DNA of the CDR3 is TGTGCCATCAGCCCGGGGCTAGGAACGTTGGAGACCCAGTACTTC. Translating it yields CAISPGLGTLETQYF.

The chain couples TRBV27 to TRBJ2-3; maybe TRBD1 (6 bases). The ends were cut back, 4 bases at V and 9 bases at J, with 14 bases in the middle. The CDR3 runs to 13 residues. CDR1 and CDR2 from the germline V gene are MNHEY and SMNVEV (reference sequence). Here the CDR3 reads CASSSWTVRTQYF. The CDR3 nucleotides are TGTGCCAGCAGTTCATGGACAGTCCGAACGCAGTATTTT.

CDR3 nucleotide sequence: TGCAGTGCTAGAGTCCCCGGGGAGCTGTTTTTT. It codes for CSARVPGELFF. This chain links TRBV20-1 with TRBJ2-2, with D hard to call. The CDR3 totals 11 residues. The V and J ends lost 1 base and 6 bases respectively, with 3 bases between them. Germline-derived CDR1 and CDR2 are DFQATT and SNEGSKA (reference sequence).

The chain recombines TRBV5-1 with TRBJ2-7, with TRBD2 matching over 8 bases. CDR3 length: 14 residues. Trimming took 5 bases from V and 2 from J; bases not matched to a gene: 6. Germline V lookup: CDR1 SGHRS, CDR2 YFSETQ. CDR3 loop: CASRGREETYEQYF. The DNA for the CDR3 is TGCGCCAGCAGGGGGCGGGAGGAGACCTACGAGCAGTACTTC.

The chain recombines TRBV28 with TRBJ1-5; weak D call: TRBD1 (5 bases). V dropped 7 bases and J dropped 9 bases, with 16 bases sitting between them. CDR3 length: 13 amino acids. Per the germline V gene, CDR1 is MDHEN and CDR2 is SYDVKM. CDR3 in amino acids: CASTGVVGWPQHF. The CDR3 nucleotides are TGTGCCAGCACGGGGGTAGTAGGGTGGCCCCAGCATTTT.

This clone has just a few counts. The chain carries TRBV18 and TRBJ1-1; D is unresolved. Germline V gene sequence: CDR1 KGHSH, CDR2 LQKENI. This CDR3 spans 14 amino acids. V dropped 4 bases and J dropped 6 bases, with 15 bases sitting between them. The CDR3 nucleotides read TGTGCCAGCTCACGCGGGCGACGGGGTTCTGAAGCTTTCTTT. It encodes CASSRGRRGSEAFF.

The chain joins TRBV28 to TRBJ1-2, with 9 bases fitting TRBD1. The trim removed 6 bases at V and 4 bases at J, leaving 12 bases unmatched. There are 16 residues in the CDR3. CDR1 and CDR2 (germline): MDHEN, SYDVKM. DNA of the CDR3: TGTGCCAGCAGACCTCCGGGACAGGGAGCTGTCTATGGCTACACCTTC. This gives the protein CASRPPGQGAVYGYTF.

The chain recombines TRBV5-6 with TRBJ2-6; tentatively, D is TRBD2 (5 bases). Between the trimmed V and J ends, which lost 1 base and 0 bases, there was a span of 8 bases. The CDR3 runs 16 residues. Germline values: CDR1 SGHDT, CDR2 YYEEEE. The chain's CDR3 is CASSLLLVSGANVLTF. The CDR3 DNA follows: TGTGCCAGCAGCTTGTTACTAGTCTCTGGGGCCAACGTCCTGACTTTC.

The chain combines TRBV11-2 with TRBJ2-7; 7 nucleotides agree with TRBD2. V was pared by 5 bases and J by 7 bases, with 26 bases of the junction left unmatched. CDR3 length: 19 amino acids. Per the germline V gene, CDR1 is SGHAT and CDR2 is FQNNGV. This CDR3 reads CASSAETWTRAPNVGEQYF. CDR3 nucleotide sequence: TGTGCCAGCAGCGCCGAGACGTGGACTAGAGCCCCTAATGTGGGTGAGCAGTACTTC.

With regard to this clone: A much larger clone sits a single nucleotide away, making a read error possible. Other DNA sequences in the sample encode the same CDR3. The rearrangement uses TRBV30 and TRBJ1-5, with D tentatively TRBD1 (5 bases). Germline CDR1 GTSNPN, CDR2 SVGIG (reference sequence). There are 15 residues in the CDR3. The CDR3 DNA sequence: TGTGCCTGGAGTCTGACGGGGCCTAGCAATCAGCCCCAGCACTTT. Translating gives CAWSLTGPSNQPQHF. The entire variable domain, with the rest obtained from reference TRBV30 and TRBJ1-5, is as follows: SQTIHQWPATLVQPVGSPLSLECTVEGTSNPNLYWYRQAAGRGLQLLFYSVGIGQISSEVPQNLSASRPQDRQFILSSKKLLLSDSGFYLCAWSLTGPSNQPQHFGDGTRLSIL.

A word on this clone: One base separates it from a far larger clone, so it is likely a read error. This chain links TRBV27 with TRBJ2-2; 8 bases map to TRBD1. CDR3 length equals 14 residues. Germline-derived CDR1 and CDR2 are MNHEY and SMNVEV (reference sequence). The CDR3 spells CANSLLTGAGELFF. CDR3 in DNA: TGTGCCAACAGTTTACTGACAGGGGCCGGGGAGCTGTTTTTT.

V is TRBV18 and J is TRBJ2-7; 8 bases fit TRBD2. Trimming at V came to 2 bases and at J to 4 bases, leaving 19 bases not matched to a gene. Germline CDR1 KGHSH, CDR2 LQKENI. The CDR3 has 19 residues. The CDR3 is CASSPVGQGKVAGLYEQYF. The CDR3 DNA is TGTGCCAGCTCACCAGTAGGCCAAGGAAAAGTAGCGGGATTGTACGAGCAGTACTTC.